This T cell receptor (beta chain) was identified during a study of naive CD8 T cells in extremely preterm neonates. Profiled with immunoSEQ multiplex PCR; TCRdb holds only in-frame clones, not every one. The repertoire has 6,000 to 9,000 clones, 92% of them found once; the top ten carry 0.47%. On this clone itself: No antigen is known for it. This CDR3 is also generated by other DNA sequences in the sample.

Deliveries were elective term cesareans at roughly 37-41 weeks, with no labor or membrane rupture. Sorted cells: live naive CD8+ T cells, CD45RA+CCR7+, Annexin V-negative. Germline trimming cut 5 bases from V and 2 bases from J; bases unmatched to any gene: 3. Germline loops: CDR1 PRHDT, CDR2 FYEKMQ (reference sequence). This CDR3 spans 13 amino acids. Broader study findings: Preterm neonates had significantly lower iChao1 richness than other age groups. Preterm infants showed shorter CDR3s, fewer N additions and less trimming than older groups.

The source of this sequence is a newborn in good health. The sample was naive CD8+ T cells from cord blood. The gene calls are TRBV13 and TRBJ2-7; TRBD1 aligns across 7 bases. The CDR3 DNA reads TGTGCCAGCAGCCTGGGACAGACCTACGAGCAGTACTTC. This codes for CASSLGQTYEQYF. Full variable domain (remainder filled in from reference TRBV13 and TRBJ2-7): AAGVIQSPRHLIKEKRETATLKCYPIPRHDTVYWYQQGPGQDPQFLISFYEKMQSDKGSIPDRFSAQQFSDYHSELNMSSLELGDSALYFCASSLGQTYEQYFGPGTRLTVT.